What follows are 4 T cell receptor beta chains derived from one specimen sequenced in a study of T cells after posttransplantation cyclophosphamide listed by TCRdb under 2016. The library was prepared using the immunoSEQ multiplex PCR assay. In its TCRdb copy, this immuneACCESS table keeps in-frame sequences only and misses some clones. Where compared with another copy, unresolved V genes explain less than half of these, and the others have no known cause. The data for this sample show 25,000 to 35,000 clones, each detected more than once. The ten most abundant clones make up under 3% of the sample. Sequenced sample: PBMCs. The receptors were gathered from a woman aged 60-75 years in good health, CMV-negative, and a related stem cell transplant donor.

This clone came up a few times. The rearrangement joins TRBV24-1 to TRBJ1-2; TRBD1 matches 10 bases. The CDR3 has 16 amino acids. The V segment lost 4 bases and the J segment 5 bases; nucleotides outside the gene matches: 9. Germline V gene sequence: CDR1 KGHDR, CDR2 SFDVKD. The CDR3 nucleotides read TGTGCCACCAGTGACTCCGGGACAGGGGCCGCGTATGGCTACACCTTC. This codes for CATSDSGTGAAYGYTF.

This clone came up many times. The chain combines TRBV28 with TRBJ2-7; tentatively, D is TRBD2 (6 bases). The length of the CDR3 is 14 residues. Trimming stripped 2 bases from V and 1 base from J, with 9 bases between. Germline V lookup: CDR1 MDHEN, CDR2 SYDVKM. The CDR3 is CASSLLRGSYEQYF. The CDR3 nucleotides read TGTGCCAGCAGTTTACTGCGGGGATCCTACGAGCAGTACTTC. Full variable domain (outside the CDR3, taken from reference TRBV28 and TRBJ2-7): DVKVTQSSRYLVKRTGEKVFLECVQDMDHENMFWYRQDPGLGLRLIYFSYDVKMKEKGDIPEGYSVSREKKERFSLILESASTNQTSMYLCASSLLRGSYEQYFGPGTRLTVT.

The table lists this clone with many counts. The chain is built from TRBV5-8 and TRBJ2-3; 10 bases fit TRBD1. Germline loops: CDR1 SGHTS, CDR2 YDEGEE. V lost 5 bases, J lost 5 bases, and 11 bases stayed unmatched. The CDR3 runs 16 residues. The CDR3 region is CASSPRTGGVVDTQYF. CDR3 nucleotide sequence: TGTGCCAGCAGTCCACGGACAGGGGGTGTTGTAGATACGCAGTATTTT.

This clone came up many times. A read error may account for a junction end that differs from germline. V and J are TRBV2 and TRBJ1-4; no reliable D call. The CDR3 is 14 amino acids. The germline gives CDR1 SNHLY, CDR2 FYNNEI. This chain's CDR3 is CASREDTINEKLFF. The DNA of the CDR3 is TGTGCCAGCAGAGAAGACACAATTAATGAAAAACTGTTTTTT. Full variable domain (outside the CDR3, taken from reference TRBV2 and TRBJ1-4): EPEVTQTPSHQVTQMGQEVILRCVPISNHLYFYWYRQILGQKVEFLVSFYNNEISEKSEIFDDQFSVERPDGSNFTLKIRSTKLEDSAMYFCASREDTINEKLFFGSGTQLSVL.